This record looks at one T cell receptor (beta chain) sequence and its context. Different DNA sequences within this sample yield the same CDR3. This sample is part of a study of T cell responses to AZD1222 COVID-19 vaccine. TCRdb keeps only in-frame clones here, not all; method: immunoSEQ multiplex PCR. Among over 130,000 clones, around nine tenths were seen once, and the ten largest hold 9.3%. CDR1 and CDR2 (germline): LNHDA, SQIVND (reference sequence). This CDR3 is built from 14 residues. The V gene lost 2 bases and the J gene lost 0 bases, with 7 bases spanning the gap. The specimen was peripheral blood, collected 28 days after the second AZD1222 dose. The clonotype comes from an adult who received the AZD1222 COVID-19 vaccine. The chain combines TRBV19 with TRBJ1-1, with no clear D. The CDR3 DNA reads as TGTGCCAGTAGTATAAGAGGAGTGAACACTGAAGCTTTCTTT. It translates to CASSIRGVNTEAFF.